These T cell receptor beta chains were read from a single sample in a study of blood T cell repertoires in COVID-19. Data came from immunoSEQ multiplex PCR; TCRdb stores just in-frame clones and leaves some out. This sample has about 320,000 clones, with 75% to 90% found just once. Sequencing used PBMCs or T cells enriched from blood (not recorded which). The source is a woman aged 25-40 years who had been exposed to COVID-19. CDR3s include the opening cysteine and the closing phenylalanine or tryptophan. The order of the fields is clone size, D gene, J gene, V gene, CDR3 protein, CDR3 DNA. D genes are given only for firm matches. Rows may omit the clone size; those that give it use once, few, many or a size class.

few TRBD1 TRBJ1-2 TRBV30 CAWITKQGNYGYTF TGTGCCTGGATCACTAAACAGGGGAACTATGGCTACACCTTC
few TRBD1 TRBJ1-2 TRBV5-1 CASSLGGQDYGYTF TGCGCCAGCAGCCTAGGAGGACAGGATTATGGCTACACCTTC
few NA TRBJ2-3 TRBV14 CASSQGSSRELTDTQYF TGTGCCAGCAGCCAAGGGTCCAGCCGGGAACTAACAGATACGCAGTATTTT
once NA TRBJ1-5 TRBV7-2 CASSLNAGQPQHF TGTGCCAGCAGCTTGAATGCGGGCCAGCCCCAGCATTTT
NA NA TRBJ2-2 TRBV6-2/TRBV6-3 CASSAQGRTGELFF TGTGCCAGCAGTGCCCAGGGGAGAACCGGGGAGCTGTTTTTT
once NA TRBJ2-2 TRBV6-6 CASSRRTGELFF TGTGCCAGCAGTCGACGCACCGGGGAGCTGTTTTTT
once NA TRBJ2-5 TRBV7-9 CASRPGYREGETQYF TGTGCCAGCAGGCCAGGGTACAGGGAAGGAGAGACCCAGTACTTC
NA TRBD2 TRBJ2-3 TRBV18 CASSRAGGITDTQYF TGTGCCAGCTCTCGAGCGGGGGGGATCACAGATACGCAGTATTTT
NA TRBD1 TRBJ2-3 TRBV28 CASSSRGGTGLDTQYF TGTGCCAGCAGTTCCAGGGGGGGGACAGGGCTCGATACGCAGTATTTT
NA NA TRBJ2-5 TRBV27 CASRGLGSGETQYF TGTGCCAGCCGGGGACTGGGGTCGGGAGAGACCCAGTACTTC
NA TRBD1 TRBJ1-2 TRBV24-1 CATSAGQGLLSGYTF TGTGCCACCAGTGCGGGACAGGGCCTCCTTTCTGGCTACACCTTC
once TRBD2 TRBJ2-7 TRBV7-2 CASRTSGAYEQYF TGTGCCAGCAGAACTAGCGGAGCCTACGAGCAGTACTTC
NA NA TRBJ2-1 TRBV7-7 CASSLSSSNEQFF TGTGCTAGCAGCTTATCTTCGTCCAATGAGCAGTTCTTC
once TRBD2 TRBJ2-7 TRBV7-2 CASSLGGRALYEQYF TGTGCCAGCAGCTTGGGCGGGAGGGCCTTATACGAGCAGTACTTC
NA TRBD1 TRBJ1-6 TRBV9 CASGEQGARNSPLHF TGTGCCAGCGGGGAACAGGGGGCTCGGAATTCACCCCTCCACTTT
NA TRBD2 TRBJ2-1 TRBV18 CASSPLREGNEQFF TGTGCCAGCTCACCTCTACGGGAGGGAAATGAGCAGTTCTTC
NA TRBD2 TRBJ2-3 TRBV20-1 CSASELAGDTDTQYF TGCAGTGCTAGTGAGCTAGCGGGAGATACAGATACGCAGTATTTT
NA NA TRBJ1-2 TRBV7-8 CASSLRRGGGYTF TGTGCCAGCAGCTTACGCCGGGGTGGTGGCTACACCTTC
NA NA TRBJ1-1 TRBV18 CASSPEGGGRTEAFF TGTGCCAGCTCACCAGAAGGGGGGGGGAGGACTGAAGCTTTCTTT
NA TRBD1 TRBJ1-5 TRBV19 CASRQTRGRGNQPQHF TGTGCCAGTAGACAAACTAGGGGGCGCGGCAATCAGCCCCAGCATTTT
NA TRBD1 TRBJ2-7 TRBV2 CASSVSGQGSYEQYF TGTGCCAGCAGTGTATCGGGACAGGGGTCTTACGAGCAGTACTTC
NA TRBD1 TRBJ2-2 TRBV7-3 CASSSHSRQGANTGELFF TGTGCCAGCAGCTCCCACAGTCGGCAGGGGGCGAACACCGGGGAGCTGTTTTTT